This TCR beta chain was captured by sequencing in a study of T-cell reconstitution after alpha-beta-depleted transplantation in children. Preparation of the TCRbeta library involved a method that used unique molecular identifiers. TCRdb fed the PCR reads into MiXCR, producing one record per CDR3 protein. The data hold about 500,000 distinct CDR3 sequences, with about 30% observed a single time. This CDR3 spans 16 amino acids. The V gene lost 4 bases and the J gene lost 2 bases, with 15 bases spanning the gap. Germline V CDR1 and CDR2: MDHEN, SYDVKM. The receptor was derived from a human donor who donated a stem cell graft to a child with aplastic anemia. The material sequenced was PBMCs from the stem cell graft donor, taken from the stem cell graft. This rearrangement joins TRBV28 to TRBJ2-1, with D possibly matching TRBD2 (6 bases). CDR3 nucleotide sequence: TGTGCCAGCAGTTCGACTGGTCCGGGAGCCTACAATGAGCAGTTCTTC. This encodes CASSSTGPGAYNEQFF.